The 26 T cell receptor beta chains reported below all come from one sample, sequenced in a study of blood T cell repertoires in COVID-19. Generated by immunoSEQ multiplex PCR, the TCRdb table keeps only in-frame clones and is missing some. Altogether about 250,000 clones are present, roughly nine tenths being singletons, with the ten largest covering 1.5% to 2%. Material: peripheral blood. The receptor set was obtained from an older woman who had recovered from COVID-19.

J is TRBJ1-6 and V is TRBV5-5; 7 bases agree with TRBD1. Germline V gene data show CDR1 as SGHKS and CDR2 as YYEKEE (reference sequence). Trimming removed 4 bases from V and 9 bases from J; junction bases left unmatched: 4. The CDR3 sequence is 13 residues long. The CDR3 DNA reads as TGTGCCAGCAGCGGACAGGACATTTCACCCCTCCACTTT. This codes for CASSGQDISPLHF. Full variable domain (outside the CDR3, taken from reference TRBV5-5 and TRBJ1-6): DAGVTQSPTHLIKTRGQQVTLRCSPISGHKSVSWYQQVLGQGPQFIFQYYEKEERGRGNFPDRFSARQFPNYSSELNVNALLLGDSALYLCASSGQDISPLHFGNGTRLTVT.

The chain joins TRBV2 to TRBJ1-5, with TRBD1 matching 8 bases. Germline V CDR1 and CDR2: SNHLY, FYNNEI. Trimming took 3 bases from V and 1 from J; bases not matched to a gene: 5. CDR3 length: 16 residues. CDR3 protein: CASSDQGAWSNQPQHF. The CDR3 coding sequence is TGTGCCAGCAGTGATCAGGGGGCATGGAGCAATCAGCCCCAGCATTTT.

The chain uses TRBV27 and TRBJ1-1; D remains ambiguous. V gave up 5 bases and J gave up 4 bases, with 17 bases separating them. Germline assignment: CDR1 MNHEY and CDR2 SMNVEV (reference sequence). This CDR3 is 15 amino acids long. CDR3 loop: CASSVRFLFPTEAFF. As DNA, the CDR3 is TGTGCCAGCAGTGTGAGGTTCCTATTTCCCACTGAAGCTTTCTTT.

The J gene is TRBJ2-5, the V gene TRBV7-2; TRBD2 matches 8 bases. The ends lost 0 bases at V and 3 bases at J; junction bases unmatched: 6. The CDR3 extends over 16 amino acids. CDR1 is SGHTA and CDR2 is FQGNSA in the germline V gene. As DNA, the CDR3 is TGTGCCAGCAGCTTAGCCCCCGGGGGGGCCGAAGAGACCCAGTACTTC. It is translated as CASSLAPGGAEETQYF.

About this clone: Additional DNA sequences in this sample encode the identical CDR3. The DNA for the CDR3 is TGTGCCAGCAGCTTGAATAGGGGAAGAGGCTACACCTTC. It translates to CASSLNRGRGYTF. This chain uses TRBV5-6 with TRBJ1-2; possible D gene TRBD1, 5 bases. The CDR3 consists of 13 residues. Trimming took off 1 base at V and 8 bases at J, with 12 bases between the two ends. Looked up from germline, CDR1 is SGHDT and CDR2 is YYEEEE.

The chain uses TRBV27 and TRBJ2-5; tentatively, D is TRBD1 (6 bases). The V gene lost 4 bases and the J gene lost 6 bases, with 15 bases spanning the gap. The CDR3 consists of 14 residues. Germline loops: CDR1 MNHEY, CDR2 SMNVEV (reference sequence). The CDR3 region has the DNA TGTGCCAGCAGTTCCGGGCAGGGGACGAAGACCCAGTACTTC. Residues: CASSSGQGTKTQYF.

The genes are TRBV15 and TRBJ1-4, with TRBD1 identical over 7 bases. CDR1 LNHNV and CDR2 YYDKDF come from the germline V gene (reference sequence). The trim removed 5 bases at V and 4 bases at J, leaving 10 bases unmatched. The CDR3 totals 16 residues. As DNA, the CDR3 is TGTGCCACCAGCCTAACCGGGACAGCCTATAATGAAAAACTGTTTTTT. Amino acids: CATSLTGTAYNEKLFF.

The chain is built from TRBV5-4 and TRBJ2-3; D is unclear. Trimming pared 0 bases from V and 2 bases from J, leaving 7 bases between. The CDR3 contains 14 residues. CDR1 and CDR2 from the germline V gene are SGHNT and YYREEE (reference sequence). In DNA, the CDR3 is TGTGCCAGCAGCTTGGTTCCCCTCACAGATACGCAGTATTTT. Its protein is CASSLVPLTDTQYF.

The chain combines TRBV12-3 or TRBV12-4 with TRBJ2-1, with D possibly TRBD1 on 7 matching bases. The V end lost 5 bases, the J end lost 9 bases, and 14 bases lay between the germline ends. The CDR3 covers 13 residues. The CDR3 is CASSPGGLREQFF. CDR3 coding DNA: TGTGCCAGCAGTCCAGGGGGGCTACGTGAGCAGTTCTTC.

The chain recombines TRBV18 with TRBJ1-3, with TRBD1 identical over 12 bases. Germline-derived CDR1 and CDR2 are KGHSH and LQKENI. V trimming: 4 bases; J trimming: 4 bases; junction bases outside the gene matches: 5. The CDR3 covers 16 residues. CDR3 region: CASSLWDRGPGNTIYF. The CDR3 DNA sequence: TGTGCCAGCTCACTCTGGGACAGGGGGCCCGGAAACACCATATATTTT.

This sequence joins TRBV11-3 and TRBJ2-1, with 12 bases aligning to TRBD2. After removal of 5 bases from V and 10 bases from J, the junction contained 6 bases not matched to a gene. The CDR3 is 14 residues long. The V gene's germline CDR1 is SGHNT and CDR2 YENEEA. The CDR3, as DNA: TGTGCCAGCAGCCCCACTAGCGGGGGGTTAGAGCAGTTCTTC. Protein sequence: CASSPTSGGLEQFF. The full variable domain, in which reference TRBV11-3 and TRBJ2-1 provide the parts outside the CDR3, is EAGVVQSPRYKIIEKKQPVAFWCNPISGHNTLYWYLQNLGQGPELLIRYENEEAVDDSQLPKDRFSAERLKGVDSTLKIQPAELGDSAVYLCASSPTSGGLEQFFGPGTRLTVL.

DNA of the CDR3: TGTGCCAGCAGCCCGGGAACTCTCGAGCAGTACTTC. It translates to CASSPGTLEQYF. This rearrangement joins TRBV7-2 to TRBJ2-7; possibly TRBD2 for D (5 bases). V dropped 5 bases and J dropped 6 bases, with 11 bases sitting between them. CDR1 is SGHTA, CDR2 FQGNSA, per germline. This CDR3 region has 12 residues.

The rearrangement joins TRBV14 to TRBJ2-2; unclear D gene. The CDR3 loop spans 13 amino acids. Looked up from germline, CDR1 is SGHDN and CDR2 is FVKESK. Trimming left V 2 bases short and J 4 bases short, with 5 bases between. As DNA, the CDR3 is TGTGCCAGCAGCCAATCCAGCACCGGGGAGCTGTTTTTT. It is translated as CASSQSSTGELFF.

The chain couples TRBV6-5 to TRBJ1-2; D possibly corresponds to TRBD1 (6 bases). Trimming removed 5 bases from V and 6 bases from J, with 16 bases in between. CDR3 size: 14 residues. Per the germline V gene, CDR1 is MNHEY and CDR2 is SVGAGI. Here the CDR3 reads CASSRLAGADGYTF. The CDR3, as DNA: TGTGCCAGCAGTCGCCTTGCAGGGGCGGATGGCTACACCTTC.

The chain links TRBV29-1 to TRBJ2-1; D is uncertain. CDR3 length equals 15 residues. The V end was cut by 1 base, the J end by 7 bases, with 17 bases between. Germline loops: CDR1 SQVTM, CDR2 ANQGSEA. The CDR3, as DNA: TGCAGCGTTGAAGTACCAACCCTGGCTAGAAATGAGCAGTTCTTC. Residues: CSVEVPTLARNEQFF.

This chain joins TRBV24-1 and TRBJ1-2, with D perhaps TRBD1 (5 bases). V shed 9 bases and J shed 2 bases, with 18 bases lying between them. This CDR3 is built from 15 residues. Germline lookup yields CDR1 KGHDR and CDR2 SFDVKD. CDR3 in DNA: TGTGCCACCGGATCAGCCGGGGGTATCAACTATGGCTACACCTTC. Translated, it gives CATGSAGGINYGYTF.

The V call is TRBV27, the J call TRBJ2-7; D might be TRBD1 (6 bases). The germline V gene has CDR1 MNHEY and CDR2 SMNVEV (reference sequence). Between the trimmed V and J ends, which lost 10 bases and 5 bases, there was a span of 12 bases. This CDR3 region has 11 residues. For the CDR3, the DNA is TGTGCCACCGGGACACCCAACGAGCAGTACTTC. This codes for CATGTPNEQYF.

This clone was found once. The rearrangement links TRBV5-1 to TRBJ2-3; 11 positions match TRBD2. Trimming removed 4 bases from V and 6 bases from J; junction bases left unmatched: 7. This CDR3 has 15 amino acids. Germline V gene lookup returns CDR1 SGHRS and CDR2 YFSETQ. This CDR3 is CASSSTSGGRDTQYF. CDR3 in DNA: TGCGCCAGCAGCAGCACTAGCGGGGGCCGGGATACGCAGTATTTT.

The J gene is TRBJ1-6, the V gene TRBV7-9; 8 bases are shared with TRBD1. Germline V gene data show CDR1 as SEHNR and CDR2 as FQNEAQ (reference sequence). This CDR3 comprises 15 residues. V lost 1 base, J lost 12 bases, and 8 bases stayed unmatched. CDR3 region: CASSLGGRGPGPLHF. Here the CDR3 DNA reads TGTGCCAGCAGCTTAGGGGGCAGGGGGCCGGGACCCCTCCACTTT.

The DNA for the CDR3 is TGTGCCAGCAGTACCTTCCGGGTCCCTGCGTACGAGCAGTACTTC. Amino acids: CASSTFRVPAYEQYF. The chain uses TRBV6-5 and TRBJ2-7; no clear D. V was shortened by 5 bases and J by 4 bases, with 18 bases between the two germline ends. Germline CDR1 and CDR2: MNHEY and SVGAGI. This CDR3 has 15 amino acids.

The J gene is TRBJ2-6, the V gene TRBV19; D is undetermined. Per the germline V gene, CDR1 is LNHDA and CDR2 is SQIVND (reference sequence). This CDR3 has 15 residues. Trimming took 5 bases from V and 0 from J, leaving 8 bases between them. The DNA of the CDR3 is TGTGCCAGTAGTCGATCCGGCTCTGGGGCCAACGTCCTGACTTTC. Protein: CASSRSGSGANVLTF.

In its sample, this clone was seen many times. This CDR3 is CASRDRDRGSSYEQYF. The CDR3 DNA is TGCGCCAGCAGGGACCGGGACAGGGGCTCATCCTACGAGCAGTACTTC. This rearrangement joins TRBV5-1 to TRBJ2-7, with 10 bases fitting TRBD1. The junction had 9 bases not matched to a gene; V was cut back by 5 bases and J by 1 base. Looked up from germline, CDR1 is SGHRS and CDR2 is YFSETQ. This CDR3 has 16 residues. The full variable domain, completed using reference TRBV5-1 and TRBJ2-7, is KAGVTQTPRYLIKTRGQQVTLSCSPISGHRSVSWYQQTPGQGLQFLFEYFSETQRNKGNFPGRFSGRQFSNSRSEMNVSTLELGDSALYLCASRDRDRGSSYEQYFGPGTRLTVT.

The J gene is TRBJ2-5, the V gene TRBV24-1; TRBD1 aligns across 7 bases. The J segment lost 5 bases and the V segment lost 4 bases, leaving 12 bases of the junction unmatched. Germline CDR1 and CDR2: KGHDR and SFDVKD. The CDR3 sequence is 16 residues long. CDR3 region: CATSEPPRGGGETQYF. The CDR3 DNA reads as TGTGCCACCAGTGAGCCTCCAAGAGGGGGCGGCGAGACCCAGTACTTC.

The chain is built from TRBV29-1 and TRBJ2-1, with a weak D call TRBD2 (6 bases). Looked up from germline, CDR1 is SQVTM and CDR2 is ANQGSEA. The CDR3 is made up of 14 amino acids. The ends were cut back, 4 bases at V and 5 bases at J, with 15 bases in the middle. CDR3 DNA: TGCAGCGTTGCCGGGACTGAGGGAGACAATGAGCAGTTCTTC. Protein: CSVAGTEGDNEQFF.

V is TRBV7-2 and J is TRBJ2-5, with 7 nucleotides matching TRBD2. V trimming: 5 bases; J trimming: 5 bases; junction bases outside the gene matches: 11. The CDR3 contains 15 residues. Germline loops: CDR1 SGHTA, CDR2 FQGNSA. The CDR3 spells CASSPYTSAGETQYF. The CDR3 nucleotides are TGTGCCAGCAGCCCGTACACTAGCGCCGGCGAGACCCAGTACTTC.

This clone has just one count. This sequence joins TRBV6-5 and TRBJ2-5; D may be TRBD1 (6 bases). CDR3 length: 14 residues. Per germline, CDR1 MNHEY and CDR2 SVGAGI. V was pared by 7 bases and J by 2 bases, with 14 bases between. The CDR3: CASTGRDIQETQYF. In DNA form, the CDR3 reads TGTGCCAGCACCGGACGGGACATTCAAGAGACCCAGTACTTC.